The 10 T cell receptor beta chains in this list originate from one sample, sequenced in a study of T-cell reconstitution after alpha-beta-depleted transplantation in children. Unique molecular identifiers were incorporated during preparation of the TCRbeta library. From the PCR reads, TCRdb called clonotypes with MiXCR, one entry per CDR3 protein. The table records about 980,000 distinct CDR3 sequences, about 31% of them present only once. The source was PBMCs, mostly from graft donor cells, collected 360 days after TCRalphabeta/CD19-depleted stem cell transplant. All receptors come from a boy under three years old who had a stem cell transplant for SCID, so the T cells may come from the graft donor.

The V gene is TRBV20-1, the J gene TRBJ2-7; tentatively, D is TRBD1 (6 bases). This CDR3 has 15 residues. From germline, CDR1 is DFQATT and CDR2 SNEGSKA (reference sequence). The ends were cut back, 3 bases at V and 0 bases at J, with 15 bases in the middle. The CDR3 sequence is CSASRGQSDSYEQYF. The CDR3 DNA reads as TGCAGTGCTAGCCGCGGACAGAGTGACTCCTACGAGCAGTACTTC.

This clonotype came up a few times. V and J are TRBV4-2 and TRBJ2-3; 10 nucleotides align to TRBD2. V shed 3 bases, J shed 6 bases, and the junction held 9 bases outside the gene matches. This CDR3 comprises 16 residues. In germline, CDR1 is LGHNA, CDR2 YNFKEQ. The chain's CDR3 is CASSHKRGGPPDTQYF. CDR3 bases: TGTGCCAGCAGCCACAAGCGGGGGGGACCCCCCGATACGCAGTATTTT.

This clonotype turned up a few times. The CDR3 region is CASSLAWRGGDTQYF. The DNA for the CDR3 is TGTGCCAGCAGCTTAGCTTGGCGGGGTGGAGATACGCAGTATTTT. The chain links TRBV7-2 to TRBJ2-3, with D perhaps matching TRBD2 (6 bases). The CDR3 length is 15 residues. The V and J ends lost 0 bases and 5 bases respectively, with 12 bases between them. CDR1 and CDR2 from the germline V gene are SGHTA and FQGNSA.

This clonotype came up many times. This rearrangement joins TRBV7-9 to TRBJ2-1; weak D call: TRBD2 (6 bases). Trimming removed 2 bases at V and 8 bases at J, with 13 bases between. This CDR3 is 14 amino acids long. Germline CDR1 reads SEHNR; CDR2 reads FQNEAQ (reference sequence). CDR3 in amino acids: CASSLSITSYEQFF. CDR3 bases: TGTGCCAGCAGCTTAAGCATCACTAGCTATGAGCAGTTCTTC.

The chain is built from TRBV19 and TRBJ2-3; no clear D. Per germline, CDR1 LNHDA and CDR2 SQIVND (reference sequence). V was shortened by 3 bases and J by 9 bases, with 7 bases between the two germline ends. The CDR3 runs to 11 residues. CDR3 DNA: TGTGCCAGTAGTATCCTGGGGACGCAGTATTTT. Its protein is CASSILGTQYF.

The J gene is TRBJ2-7, the V gene TRBV4-3; D possibly uses TRBD1 or TRBD2 (5 bases each). Germline V lookup: CDR1 LGHNA, CDR2 YSLEER. This CDR3 has 15 residues. V was cut by 0 bases and J by 5 bases, with 14 bases left in between. The CDR3 sequence is CASSQDRSRDHEQYF. The DNA for the CDR3 is TGCGCCAGCAGCCAAGATCGTAGCAGGGACCACGAGCAGTACTTC.

This clonotype was recorded a few times. In DNA form, the CDR3 reads TGCGCCAGCAGCTTGGCCGGTGGAGCCTTGCTTAATTCACCCCTCCACTTT. It translates to CASSLAGGALLNSPLHF. The rearrangement joins TRBV5-1 to TRBJ1-6; D remains ambiguous. V was cut by 0 bases and J by 6 bases, with 16 bases left in between. Germline CDR1 and CDR2: SGHRS and YFSETQ. The CDR3 is 17 residues long.

CDR3 sequence: CASSRRTSGAQETQYF. CDR3 in DNA: TGTGCCAGCAGTCGACGGACTAGCGGGGCCCAAGAGACCCAGTACTTC. This chain links TRBV28 with TRBJ2-5; 12 bases align to TRBD2. J was trimmed by 1 base and V by 5 bases; bases with no gene match: 5. CDR1 and CDR2 (germline): MDHEN, SYDVKM. The CDR3 contains 16 residues.

This clonotype was detected only a few times. The chain carries TRBV11-2 and TRBJ1-1; D is possibly TRBD1 (5 bases). The CDR3 runs to 15 residues. CDR1 is SGHAT, CDR2 FQNNGV, per germline. The V end was cut by 6 bases, the J end by 10 bases, with 24 bases between. DNA for the CDR3: TGTGCCAGCAGTTCTTTCCCCAGGGCGCAGGGTTCAGCTTTCTTT. Protein product: CASSSFPRAQGSAFF.

This clonotype has just a few counts. This chain uses TRBV29-1 with TRBJ2-7, with a tentative D call TRBD2 (7 bases). The CDR3 runs 13 residues. Looked up from germline, CDR1 is SQVTM and CDR2 is ANQGSEA. V lost 3 bases, J lost 0 bases, and 9 bases lay in between. The CDR3 region is CSVERGGSYEQYF. CDR3 bases: TGCAGCGTTGAGAGGGGGGGCTCCTACGAGCAGTACTTC.